This TCR beta chain was profiled in a study of T cell clones after liver transplantation. Background on the study: Liver transplant recipients had immunosuppression withdrawal attempted within 2 years. Until 12-24 months post-transplant, subjects got standard immunosuppression and no induction.

The CDR3 is made up of 13 amino acids. Germline-derived CDR1 and CDR2 are SNHLY and FYNNEI. J lost 7 bases, V lost 7 bases, and 7 bases had no gene match. Profiling relied on immunoSEQ multiplex PCR, and the TCRdb table lists in-frame clones only, not all of them. The table has tens of thousands of clones, 65% to 85% seen once. V gene TRBV2 combines with J gene TRBJ2-7; 10 nucleotides match TRBD2. The material was CD4+ T cells from blood, obtained 45 to 46 months after liver transplant. This clonotype was obtained from a human patient who received a liver transplant. T cells may partly derive from the graft donor. CDR3 loop: CASTLAGVSEQYF. DNA of the CDR3: TGTGCCAGCACTCTAGCGGGAGTTAGTGAGCAGTACTTC.